The clone carrying this TCR beta chain was seen ten or more times. Its specificity is not known. These data are taken from a study of T-cell reconstitution after alpha-beta-depleted transplantation in children. Whole-study findings and limits: Elevated TCRbeta diversity at day 60 was traced, in some patients, to surviving recipient T cells and thymic progenitors. Several hundred graft clones that had expanded were reportedly the source of alpha-beta T cells about two months after transplant.

Construction of the TCRbeta library involved unique molecular identifiers. TCRdb reprocessed the PCR reads via MiXCR and lists one record per CDR3 protein. In the table there are about 240,000 distinct CDR3 sequences, under 30% of which are singletons. The CDR3 has 15 residues. Trimming pared 0 bases from V and 6 bases from J, leaving 12 bases between. Germline-derived CDR1 and CDR2 are DFQATT and SNEGSKA (reference sequence). Sequenced material: PBMCs, taken before TCRalphabeta/CD19-depleted stem cell transplant. The chain links TRBV20-1 to TRBJ1-6, with a weak D call TRBD1 (5 bases). This receptor was obtained from a girl aged 2 to 9 with Fanconi anemia, due to receive a stem cell transplant. This CDR3 is CSARDTGVINSPLHF. The CDR3 nucleotides are TGCAGTGCTAGAGATACGGGGGTGATTAATTCACCCCTCCACTTT.